The clone carrying this T cell receptor (beta chain) was recorded a few times. These data are taken from a study of blood T cell repertoires in COVID-19. About the study: Donors in the United States, Italy and Spain gave samples during acute or convalescent COVID-19. PBMCs, B-cell-depleted T cells, or T cells provided the cDNA or gDNA that made up the material.

As processed by the authors: Amplification of reference gene primers was used by the study to estimate nucleated cell counts. Generated by immunoSEQ multiplex PCR, the TCRdb table keeps only in-frame clones and is missing some. The DNA was the basis for D and trimming; V, J and clone size are from that table. The table records roughly 230,000 clones, approximately 77% of them present only once. CDR1 is SEHNR and CDR2 is FQNEAQ in the germline V gene (reference sequence). Unmatched junction bases numbered 9, after V lost 1 base and J lost 8 bases. This CDR3 region has 15 residues. The TCR was taken from a woman of 80 years or more with acute or convalescent COVID-19. The rearrangement joins TRBV7-9 to TRBJ1-1, with 8 bases fitting TRBD1. Source material: peripheral blood. CDR3 coding DNA: TGTGCCAGCAGCTTAGGTTCAGGACAGGGCGGAGAAGCTTTCTTT. The encoded protein is CASSLGSGQGGEAFF.